These T cell receptor beta chains were read from a single sample in a study of shared T cell receptors in the human thymus. Here immunoSEQ multiplex PCR was the method, and the copy in TCRdb shows in-frame clones only, minus some. The sample records 550,000 to 800,000 clones, approximately 85% being singletons. The same data also went into a second study, on human thymus T cells.

Sequenced input: thymocytes. These receptors were collected from a girl under two years old with a congenital heart defect. Both conserved end residues are part of each CDR3. The D gene is left open where the match is weak. A row's size may be missing; if present it is once, few, many or a size class.

NA	TRBJ1-4	16	NA	TRBV19	TGTGCCAGTAGTATCTTAGGGGATAGTGCTAATGAAAAACTGTTTTTT	CASSILGDSANEKLFF
TRBD2	TRBJ2-3	16	NA	TRBV7-8	TGTGCCAGCAGTAGACTAGCAGGAAGTGCTCAAGATACGCAGTATTTT	CASSRLAGSAQDTQYF
NA	TRBJ2-1	15	NA	TRBV19	TGTGCCAGTAGTATAGTGGGCAGGGGAGACAATGAGCAGTTCTTC	CASSIVGRGDNEQFF
NA	TRBJ1-2	16	few	TRBV11-2	TGTGCCAGCAGCTTAGATAATTCCAACAGGGTTGGGGGCTACACCTTC	CASSLDNSNRVGGYTF
TRBD1	TRBJ2-3	17	NA	TRBV4-3	TGCGCCAGCAGCCAAGATCGCCCGGGACAGGGACCAGATACGCAGTATTTT	CASSQDRPGQGPDTQYF
NA	TRBJ1-4	18	NA	TRBV4-1	TGCGCCAGCAGCCAAGACCCCCGGGGGGTTCGGTCTAATGAAAAACTGTTTTTT	CASSQDPRGVRSNEKLFF
NA	TRBJ2-7	19	NA	TRBV7-2	TGTGCCAGCAGCTTAGGTAATCCACAGGGAATAATCGCGGCCTACGAGCAGTACTTC	CASSLGNPQGIIAAYEQYF
NA	TRBJ2-3	15	once	TRBV4-1	TGCGCCAGCAGCCAAGATCCGGGGGACACAGATACGCAGTATTTT	CASSQDPGDTDTQYF
NA	TRBJ1-5	11	few	TRBV28	TGTGCCAGCAGTCGGGGGGAGCCCCAGCATTTT	CASSRGEPQHF
NA	TRBJ1-1	16	NA	TRBV14	TGTGCCAGCAGCCAACTGACACGGGGAGCGAACACTGAAGCTTTCTTT	CASSQLTRGANTEAFF
TRBD1	TRBJ2-1	17	NA	TRBV28	TGTGCCACCGTGCTCCCGGGACAGGGGGAGGCCTACAATGAGCAGTTCTTC	CATVLPGQGEAYNEQFF
NA	TRBJ1-2	16	NA	TRBV5-8	TGTGCCAGCAGCTTGGAATTCTGGGCAGTTAACTATGGCTACACCTTC	CASSLEFWAVNYGYTF
TRBD1	TRBJ1-1	14	NA	TRBV9	TGTGCCAGCAGCGCTTCGGACAGGGACACTGAAGCTTTCTTT	CASSASDRDTEAFF
NA	TRBJ1-1	13	few	TRBV6-5	TGTGCCAGCAGTTTTGAGGTAGGGGCTGAAGCTTTCTTT	CASSFEVGAEAFF
TRBD2	TRBJ2-1	16	NA	TRBV4-3	TGCGCCAGCAGCCAAGCCGGACTAGCGGCCATGGATGAGCAGTTCTTC	CASSQAGLAAMDEQFF
NA	TRBJ2-2	15	NA	TRBV5-4	TGTGCCAGCAGCTTGGGGACACGCTACACCGGGGAGCTGTTTTTT	CASSLGTRYTGELFF
TRBD1	TRBJ1-1	17	once	TRBV11-2	TGTGCCAGCAGCTTAGATGGGGGGACAGGGACGGGCACTGAAGCTTTCTTT	CASSLDGGTGTGTEAFF
TRBD1	TRBJ1-1	16	NA	TRBV4-1	TGCGCCAGCAGCCAACGTACCGGGACAGGGGACACTGAAGCTTTCTTT	CASSQRTGTGDTEAFF
NA	TRBJ1-1	13	NA	TRBV29-1	TGCAGCGTTGAGTTCCAGGTACACACTGAAGCTTTCTTT	CSVEFQVHTEAFF
NA	TRBJ1-6	15	NA	TRBV7-8	TGTGCCAGCAGCTTCAAGAGCTCCTATAATTCACCCCTCCACTTT	CASSFKSSYNSPLHF
NA	TRBJ2-5	14	NA	TRBV5-4	TGTGCCAGCAGCTTGTCCAGGGAAGGAGAGACCCAGTACTTC	CASSLSREGETQYF
NA	TRBJ1-4	14	NA	TRBV7-9	TGTGCCAGCCCCTCGTCCGGTCTGGATGAAAAACTGTTTTTT	CASPSSGLDEKLFF
TRBD1	TRBJ1-2	19	NA	TRBV6-1	TGTGCCAGCAGTGAAGCGCTTAAAATCGGGACAGGGGACAACTATGGCTACACCTTC	CASSEALKIGTGDNYGYTF
NA	TRBJ2-4	17	NA	TRBV5-1	TGCGCCAGCAGCCCGAGGGATGAGGAAAGAGCCAAAAACATTCAGTACTTC	CASSPRDEERAKNIQYF
TRBD1	TRBJ1-1	19	NA	TRBV19	TGTGCCAGTAGTCTATCTAGGGGTACCGGGACAGGGGTGATCACTGAAGCTTTCTTT	CASSLSRGTGTGVITEAFF
TRBD1	TRBJ1-1	14	NA	TRBV19	TGTGCCAGTAGTTTGGACAGGTGGAACACTGAAGCTTTCTTT	CASSLDRWNTEAFF
TRBD1	TRBJ1-3	18	few	TRBV18	TGTGCCAGCTCACCGCGGACAGGGGGCGTCGCGGCTGGAAACACCATATATTTT	CASSPRTGGVAAGNTIYF
TRBD1	TRBJ1-2	13	NA	TRBV5-1	TGCGCCAGCAGCAAGGACAGGGATTATGGCTACACCTTC	CASSKDRDYGYTF
TRBD1	TRBJ2-7	11	NA	TRBV2	TGTGCCAGCAGTGAAACAGGGGACAGAGCTTTC	CASSETGDRAF
TRBD1	TRBJ1-1	17	NA	TRBV19	TGTGCCAGTAGTATAGCCCCCGGGGGGACAGGCCTTCCCCCAGCTTTCTTT	CASSIAPGGTGLPPAFF
NA	TRBJ2-3	13	once	TRBV10-1	TGCGCCAGCAGTGGTTTCAGGGGAGATACGCAGTATTTT	CASSGFRGDTQYF
NA	TRBJ2-7	15	few	TRBV11-2	TGTGCCAGCAGCTTCGCGGGGGCACCCTCCTACGAGCAGTACTTC	CASSFAGAPSYEQYF
TRBD1	TRBJ1-1	13	NA	TRBV13	TGTGCCAGCAGCTTAGTAGGACAGGTTGAAGCTTTCTTT	CASSLVGQVEAFF
TRBD2	TRBJ2-5	21	NA	TRBV10-2	TGCGCCAGCAGTGGTAACCCTACGCCCCCACAACTAGCGGGGGTCTCAGAGACCCAGTACTTC	CASSGNPTPPQLAGVSETQYF
NA	TRBJ2-7	17	NA	TRBV7-2	TGTGCCAGCAGCTTACGGAGCGGTGGGCAGGTGAAGGACGAGCAGTACTTC	CASSLRSGGQVKDEQYF
NA	TRBJ2-5	12	NA	TRBV27	TGTGCCAGCAGCGCAGAGCGAGAGACCCAGTACTTC	CASSAERETQYF
NA	TRBJ2-3	15	NA	TRBV2	TGTGCCAGCAGTGGGGATAGCGGATACACAGATACGCAGTATTTT	CASSGDSGYTDTQYF
NA	TRBJ1-1	15	NA	TRBV4-3	TGCGCCAGCAGCCTAGACCGGACTCCGGACACTGAAGCTTTCTTT	CASSLDRTPDTEAFF
TRBD2	TRBJ2-3	16	NA	TRBV9	TGTGCCAGCAGCGACCCTGGACTAGCCTACACAGATACGCAGTATTTT	CASSDPGLAYTDTQYF
TRBD1	TRBJ1-4	18	NA	TRBV5-6	TGTGCCAGCAGCACCTTCCTAAGGGACAGGGTGGATAATGAAAAACTGTTTTTT	CASSTFLRDRVDNEKLFF
NA	TRBJ1-2	15	once	TRBV9	TGTGCCAGCAGCGTAGGTCAGGGTAGCGGCTATGGCTACACCTTC	CASSVGQGSGYGYTF
TRBD2	TRBJ2-3	17	once	TRBV29-1	TGCAGCGTTCCCGGGGGTAGCGGGGGCGTATGCACAGATACGCAGTATTTT	CSVPGGSGGVCTDTQYF
TRBD1	TRBJ1-1	16	NA	TRBV27	TGTGCCAGCAGTTTACCCGGACAGGGCGGGGACACTGAAGCTTTCTTT	CASSLPGQGGDTEAFF
NA	TRBJ1-2	13	NA	TRBV10-2	TGCGCCAGCAGTGAGTCCCAGACAGATGGCTACACCTTC	CASSESQTDGYTF
NA	TRBJ1-1	11	NA	TRBV5-1	TGCGCCAGCAATAGAGCAGGGGAGGCTTTCTTT	CASNRAGEAFF
TRBD1	TRBJ1-2	16	NA	TRBV4-1	TGCGCCAGCAGCCAGGGGGGAGGACAGGGGGCTAATGGCTACACCTTC	CASSQGGGQGANGYTF
NA	TRBJ1-1	13	NA	TRBV19	TGTGCCAGTAGTCCCCAGGGTACCACTGAAGCTTTCTTT	CASSPQGTTEAFF
NA	TRBJ1-6	15	NA	TRBV6-5	TGTGCCAGCAGTTCGGCAGGACAGAATAATTCACCCCTCCACTTT	CASSSAGQNNSPLHF
TRBD1	TRBJ2-1	21	NA	TRBV27	TGTGCCAGCAGTTTTAGTTGGAAGCCCGCGCCAAGACAGGGGAAGAGGAATGAGCAGTTCTTC	CASSFSWKPAPRQGKRNEQFF
TRBD1	TRBJ1-2	16	NA	TRBV10-3	TGTGCCATCAGTCCTTCGACAGGGGTATCTAACTATGGCTACACCTTC	CAISPSTGVSNYGYTF
NA	TRBJ1-4	14	NA	TRBV7-6	TGTGCCAGCAGCTTAGCAGGGGGTGGTGAAAAACTGTTTTTT	CASSLAGGGEKLFF
TRBD2	TRBJ2-7	17	NA	TRBV4-1	TGCGCCAGCAGCCAGGGTAGACTAGCGGGGACCTTCTACGAGCAGTACTTC	CASSQGRLAGTFYEQYF